The 26 T cell receptor beta chains below were found in one sample sequenced in a study of tumor-infiltrating lymphocytes in primary liver carcinoma (dated by TCRdb to 2015 to 2018). Without any cell sorting, total RNA and DNA were co-extracted from roughly 21-30 mg of bulk tissue using the AllPrep DNA/RNA mini kit. Sequencing was carried out with an Illumina HiSeq 2500. A constant-region primer and ProtoScript II reverse transcriptase were used to reverse-transcribe TCRbeta-specific cDNA from roughly 500 ng total RNA. TCRbeta libraries were built with three nested multiplex PCR rounds, a slightly modified ARM-PCR procedure. Each of the first two PCR rounds ran for about 10 cycles using multiplex TRBV1-TRBV30 forward primers together with a Cbeta reverse primer. Through fastp at Q25 and MiXCR, TCRdb rebuilt clones from the public reads, retaining in-frame beta chains. Each CDR3 protein appears once, grouped with its most common genes and DNA. Within this sample are 65,000 to 90,000 distinct CDR3 sequences, with around 70% of them counted one time only. The ten largest clonotypes hold less than 20% of the sample.

The sample comprised liver tumor tissue from sampling region 1. The meaning of the sample's cell subset or site label: tumor region T1, superior pole. These receptors were obtained from a man in his forties with primary liver carcinoma and hepatitis B virus infection.

This clonotype was seen at least ten times. DNA for the CDR3: TGTGCCAGCAGCCCCCAAGATGAGCAGTTCTTC. Protein product: CASSPQDEQFF. The gene calls are TRBV7-9 and TRBJ2-1; D not resolved. Germline CDR1 and CDR2: SEHNR and FQNEAQ (reference sequence). V was pared by 5 bases and J by 8 bases, with 7 bases between. The CDR3 covers 11 residues.

A remark on this clonotype: A junction end diverges from the germline sequence, so it may reflect a read error. The chain joins TRBV29-1 to TRBJ2-5, with D maybe TRBD2 (6 bases). CDR1 and CDR2 (germline): SQVTM, ANQGSEA. This CDR3 contains 15 residues. CDR3: CSVRMGGMIQETHYF. In DNA, the CDR3 is TGCAGCGTCCGGATGGGCGGGATGATACAAGAGACCCACTACTTC.

The chain uses TRBV10-3 and TRBJ2-4; no clear D. CDR1 ENHRY and CDR2 SYGVKD come from the germline V gene. The CDR3 is 13 residues long. Trimming left V 2 bases short and J 13 bases short, with 15 bases between. The CDR3 bases are TGTGCCATCAGTGAGCCAACTAAAAGCATCCAGTACTTC. Encoded protein: CAISEPTKSIQYF.

A note on this clonotype: One base away lies a much larger clone, so this may be a sequencing read error. Likely a read error: the CDR3 ends without its conserved phenylalanine or tryptophan. CDR3 in amino acids: CASNLSDDYEQYL. CDR3 bases: TGTGCCAGCAACCTCTCGGACGACTACGAGCAGTACTTA. This chain links TRBV6-2 or TRBV6-3 with TRBJ2-7; D uncertain. The CDR3 loop spans 13 amino acids. In germline, CDR1 is MNHEY, CDR2 SVGEGT. The V gene lost 7 bases and the J gene lost 3 bases, with 13 bases spanning the gap.

This clonotype was counted at least ten times. The CDR3 region is CASTPESQETQYF. The CDR3 DNA reads TGTGCCAGCACCCCCGAGTCCCAAGAGACCCAGTACTTC. The gene calls are TRBV7-9 and TRBJ2-5; D is unclear. CDR1 and CDR2 from the germline V gene are SEHNR and FQNEAQ (reference sequence). The CDR3 length is 13 residues. V was shortened by 7 bases and J by 1 base, with 10 bases between the two germline ends.

The chain recombines TRBV2 with TRBJ2-5, with 9 bases matching TRBD1. Germline CDR1 reads SNHLY; CDR2 reads FYNNEI. Germline trimming cut 4 bases from V and 4 bases from J; bases unmatched to any gene: 7. The CDR3 runs 15 residues. The CDR3 region is CASSADLDRGETQYF. For the CDR3, the DNA is TGTGCCAGCAGTGCGGACCTGGACAGGGGAGAGACCCAGTACTTC.

With respect to this clonotype: A read error may be the cause here, since a much bigger clone is one base away. The chain is built from TRBV6-5 and TRBJ2-1; no clear D. The CDR3 loop spans 15 amino acids. Germline CDR1 reads MNHEY; CDR2 reads SVGAGI. The CDR3 loop reads CASSPDSYSYNEQLF. The CDR3 DNA reads as TGTGCCAGCAGTCCTGACTCTTACTCCTACAATGAGCAGCTCTTC.

The chain couples TRBV4-2 to TRBJ1-6; D gene unclear. Trimming cost V 5 bases and J 8 bases, with 19 bases left between them. The CDR3 length is 16 residues. Germline V gives CDR1 LGHNA, CDR2 YNFKEQ. This chain's CDR3 is CASSESRGVAYSPLHF. CDR3 DNA: TGTGCCAGCAGCGAATCCCGAGGAGTGGCTTATTCACCCCTCCACTTT.

This clonotype showed up just once. The CDR3 ends on some other residue instead of the conserved phenylalanine or tryptophan, so this is likely a read error. The DNA is omitted, as the CDR3 cannot be located on it reliably, and the CDR3 follows TCRdb's listing. V gene TRBV6-5 combines with J gene TRBJ2-2. Including both end residues, the CDR3 is 15 amino acids long. CDR1 and CDR2 from the germline V gene are MNHEY and SVGAGI. The CDR3 sequence is CASTYAVDGTGELFL.

There are many counts of this clonotype. The chain employs TRBV28 and TRBJ2-3, with a possible D match to TRBD2 (5 bases). The CDR3 totals 16 residues. In germline, CDR1 is MDHEN, CDR2 SYDVKM. V was clipped by 4 bases and J by 4 bases, with 18 bases between them. CDR3 protein: CASSSREGKRADTQYF. CDR3 coding DNA: TGTGCCAGCAGTTCCCGAGAGGGTAAACGGGCAGATACGCAGTATTTT. Filled out from reference TRBV28 and TRBJ2-3, the complete variable domain reads DVKVTQSSRYLVKRTGEKVFLECVQDMDHENMFWYRQDPGLGLRLIYFSYDVKMKEKGDIPEGYSVSREKKERFSLILESASTNQTSMYLCASSSREGKRADTQYFGPGTRLTVL.

The V gene is TRBV10-3, the J gene TRBJ2-3, with 12 positions matching TRBD1. V lost 4 bases to trimming and J lost 4 bases; unmatched junction nucleotides: 15. Germline loops: CDR1 ENHRY, CDR2 SYGVKD. The CDR3 loop spans 19 amino acids. CDR3 amino acids: CAISGLTGQGATSADTQYF. DNA of the CDR3: TGTGCCATCAGTGGCTTAACGGGACAGGGGGCAACTAGCGCAGATACGCAGTATTTT.

As regards this clonotype: A much larger clone differs from this one at a single base, so this may be a read error. The chain joins TRBV10-3 to TRBJ2-5; maybe TRBD1 (6 bases). The CDR3 totals 14 residues. Germline V gene sequence: CDR1 ENHRY, CDR2 SYGVKD. The CDR3 bases are TGTGCCACCAGTTTGGGCAGGGGCCCGGAGACCCAGTACTTC. Protein product: CATSLGRGPETQYF.

This clonotype was observed many times. V gene TRBV6-1 combines with J gene TRBJ2-1, with 10 nucleotides matching TRBD1. The CDR3 is 15 residues long. Germline assignment: CDR1 MNHNS and CDR2 SASEGT. V lost 9 bases and J lost 4; bases outside the gene matches: 9. The CDR3 nucleotides read TGTGCCAGTACCAGGGACAGGGGTTTTTACAATGAGCAGTTCTTC. It specifies CASTRDRGFYNEQFF.

As regards this clonotype: Likely a read error: the CDR3 ends without its conserved phenylalanine or tryptophan. The chain combines TRBV12-3 or TRBV12-4 with TRBJ2-5; 7 bases match TRBD1. The length of the CDR3 is 13 residues. The CDR3 nucleotides are TGTGCCAGCAGCTGGACAGGTCAAGAGGCCCAGTACTCC. Its translation: CASSWTGQEAQYS.

The CDR3 region has the DNA TGTGCCAGCAGTCCGGCGACAGACCAAGAGACCCAGTACTTC. Its translation: CASSPATDQETQYF. V gene TRBV4-2 combines with J gene TRBJ2-5; D is perhaps TRBD1 (5 bases). V was pared by 6 bases and J by 0 bases, with 11 bases between. Per the germline V gene, CDR1 is LGHNA and CDR2 is YNFKEQ. This CDR3 is built from 14 residues.

There are many counts of this clonotype. The CDR3: CAISESTGVPTDTQYF. In DNA, the CDR3 is TGTGCCATCAGTGAGTCTACAGGGGTTCCCACAGATACGCAGTATTTT. V usage is TRBV10-3 and J usage is TRBJ2-3; 7 bases are a match to TRBD1. Losses at the gene ends were 0 bases for V and 2 bases for J; bases not matched to a gene: 5. Germline loops: CDR1 ENHRY, CDR2 SYGVKD. CDR3 size: 16 residues.

A remark on this clonotype: The junction departs from germline at one end; a sequencing error may be responsible. The chain has TRBV4-1 and TRBJ1-1, with D tentatively TRBD1 (5 bases). CDR3 length: 17 amino acids. CDR1 is MGHRA, CDR2 YSYEKL, per germline. Here the CDR3 reads CASSQGRGLFMDTEAFF. The CDR3 nucleotides read TGTGCCAGCAGCCAAGGAAGGGGACTTTTCATGGACACTGAAGCTTTCTTT.

This clonotype was observed a handful of times. One end of the junction varies from germline; a read error may be responsible. J is TRBJ2-7 and V is TRBV10-3; D assignment may be TRBD1 or TRBD2 (5 bases each). CDR3 length: 14 residues. The germline V gene encodes CDR1 ENHRY and CDR2 SYGVKD. DNA for the CDR3: TGTGCCATCAGTTCTAGGGCACAGAGGGACGAGCAATACTTC. Amino acid sequence: CAISSRAQRDEQYF.

The chain links TRBV20-1 to TRBJ2-5, with 8 bases matching TRBD2. Losses at the gene ends were 4 bases for V and 5 bases for J; bases not matched to a gene: 6. The CDR3 runs 13 residues. The germline CDR1 and CDR2 sequences are DFQATT and SNEGSKA (reference sequence). The CDR3 bases are TGCAGTGCTAAACGGGAGGGCTGGGAGACCCAGTACTTC. Protein product: CSAKREGWETQYF.

As regards this clonotype: With a much larger clone just one base away, this may be a read error. The gene calls are TRBV28 and TRBJ1-2, with D possibly being TRBD1 (5 bases). Trimming removed 2 bases from V and 3 bases from J, with 10 bases in between. This CDR3 is 14 amino acids long. CDR1 is MDHEN, CDR2 SYDVKM, per germline. The CDR3 nucleotides read TGTGCCAGCAGTTTACAGGAGGGGTACTATGGCTACACCTTC. Its translation: CASSLQEGYYGYTF.

A word on this clonotype: At one end, the junction sequence differs from germline, possibly due to a read error. The chain is built from TRBV11-3 and TRBJ2-1; a possible D gene is TRBD1 (5 bases). In germline, CDR1 is SGHNT, CDR2 YENEEA. This CDR3 spans 13 amino acids. The CDR3 region has the DNA TGTGCTAGCAGCTTTGACAGCTACAATGAGCAGTTCTTC. This codes for CASSFDSYNEQFF.

This clonotype occurred many times. This chain connects TRBV6-5 to TRBJ2-7; D might be TRBD2 (6 bases). CDR3 length: 15 amino acids. Germline lookup yields CDR1 MNHEY and CDR2 SVGAGI. Trimming left V 2 bases short and J 3 bases short, with 14 bases between. The CDR3 here is CASSYARDSHYEQYF. CDR3 bases: TGTGCCAGCAGTTACGCGCGGGACTCCCACTACGAGCAGTACTTC.

In regard to this clonotype: This sequence may be a read error, since a much larger clone differs from it by one base. This chain connects TRBV28 to TRBJ1-6; D call uncertain. V lost 6 bases and J 5 bases, leaving 17 bases between the germline ends. The CDR3 has 16 amino acids. CDR1 is MDHEN and CDR2 is SYDVKM in the germline V gene. The CDR3 spells CASRSEAAGNNSPLHF. Here the CDR3 DNA reads TGTGCCAGCAGGTCCGAGGCGGCTGGAAATAATTCACCCCTCCACTTT.

There are a few counts of this clonotype. Possible read error: a much larger clone is one base away. The rearrangement links TRBV10-2 to TRBJ2-7; 7 bases are a match to TRBD1. Losses at the gene ends were 7 bases for V and 6 bases for J; bases not matched to a gene: 12. The germline gives CDR1 WSHSY, CDR2 SAAADI. The CDR3 spans 14 residues. The CDR3: CASNPDRVSAEQYF. The CDR3, as DNA: TGCGCCAGCAATCCCGACAGGGTTAGCGCCGAGCAGTACTTC.

This clonotype has ten or more counts. A read error may produce the germline difference seen at one junction end. The chain employs TRBV10-2 and TRBJ1-1; no clear D gene. The CDR3 loop spans 13 amino acids. CDR1 is WSHSY, CDR2 SAAADI, per germline. CDR3 in amino acids: CASSDTENTGAFF. The CDR3 DNA follows: TGCGCCAGCAGTGATACGGAGAACACTGGAGCTTTCTTT.

This clonotype was counted ten times or more. A much more abundant neighbour one base away suggests this may be a read error. The chain is built from TRBV29-1 and TRBJ2-5; the match to TRBD2 covers 8 bases. There are 13 residues in the CDR3. Germline loops: CDR1 SQVTM, CDR2 ANQGSEA. The CDR3 sequence: CSAFSGNQETRYF. DNA for the CDR3: TGCAGCGCTTTTAGCGGGAACCAAGAGACCCGGTACTTC.